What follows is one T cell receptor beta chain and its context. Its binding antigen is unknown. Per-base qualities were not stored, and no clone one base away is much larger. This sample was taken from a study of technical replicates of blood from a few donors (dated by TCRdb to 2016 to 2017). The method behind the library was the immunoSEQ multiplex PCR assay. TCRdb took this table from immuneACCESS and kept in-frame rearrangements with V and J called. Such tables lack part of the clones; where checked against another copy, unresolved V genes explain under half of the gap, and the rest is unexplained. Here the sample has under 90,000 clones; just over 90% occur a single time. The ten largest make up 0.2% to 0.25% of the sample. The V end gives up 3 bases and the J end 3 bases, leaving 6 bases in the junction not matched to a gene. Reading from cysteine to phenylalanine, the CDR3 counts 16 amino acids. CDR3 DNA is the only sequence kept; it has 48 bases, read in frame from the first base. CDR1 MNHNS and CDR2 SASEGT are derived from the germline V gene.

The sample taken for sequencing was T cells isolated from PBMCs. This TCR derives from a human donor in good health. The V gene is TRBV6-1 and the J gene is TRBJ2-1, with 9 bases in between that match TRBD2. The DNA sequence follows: TGTGCCAGCAGTGAGAATAGCGGGAGCTACTACAATGAGCAGTTCTTC. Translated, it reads CASSENSGSYYNEQFF.